The rows below give T cell receptor beta chains drawn from one sample of a study of T cell responses to AZD1222 COVID-19 vaccine. Clones were read by immunoSEQ multiplex PCR, and TCRdb kept only the in-frame ones, dropping some. The sample consists of 53,000 or so clones, 70% to 85% of them appearing once. Sample: peripheral blood, taken on day 0 of AZD1222 vaccination. The receptors were sampled from an adult in good health. Each CDR3 is given with its conserved first and last residue. D genes are given only for firm matches. Not all rows give a size; the values are once, few, many and, for expanded clones, a class.

>TRBD2|-|TRBV11-2|TRBJ2-1
CASSYPIAGGPNEQFF
TGTGCCAGCAGCTACCCCATAGCGGGAGGCCCGAATGAGCAGTTCTTC
>TRBD2|few|TRBV6-5|TRBJ2-1
CASMVAGGPGNEQFF
TGTGCCAGCATGGTAGCGGGAGGGCCAGGGAATGAGCAGTTCTTC
>TRBD2|-|TRBV4-3|TRBJ2-1
CASSRELAEPLNEQFF
TGCGCCAGCAGCCGGGAACTAGCGGAACCCTTGAATGAGCAGTTCTTC
>-|-|TRBV2|TRBJ1-4
CASSARTATNEKLFF
TGTGCCAGCAGTGCACGGACAGCTACTAATGAAAAACTGTTTTTT
>TRBD2|-|TRBV6-5|TRBJ2-7
CASFGLAGREQYF
TGTGCCAGCTTCGGACTAGCGGGTCGCGAGCAGTACTTC
>TRBD2|-|TRBV5-1|TRBJ2-5
CASSLGLAEGGETQYF
TGCGCCAGCAGCCTGGGACTAGCGGAGGGGGGAGAGACCCAGTACTTC
>-|-|TRBV9|TRBJ1-3
CASSVDSSGNTIYF
TGTGCCAGCAGCGTAGACAGCTCTGGAAACACCATATATTTT
>TRBD2|-|TRBV30|TRBJ2-1
CAWSGGATSPRSSYNEQFF
TGTGCCTGGAGTGGAGGAGCGACTAGCCCTCGGAGCTCCTACAATGAGCAGTTCTTC
>TRBD2|-|TRBV7-2|TRBJ2-4
CASSPRTSGRGEAKNIQYF
TGTGCCAGCAGCCCGAGGACTAGCGGGAGGGGGGAGGCCAAAAACATTCAGTACTTC
>-|once|TRBV7-8|TRBJ2-7
CASSLVGQGKTYEQYF
TGTGCCAGCAGCTTGGTCGGGCAGGGGAAAACCTACGAGCAGTACTTC
>TRBD1|-|TRBV20-1|TRBJ2-1
CSATTGDEQFF
TGCAGTGCTACTACAGGGGATGAGCAGTTCTTC
>-|-|TRBV5-1|TRBJ1-4
CASTPYSMGEKLFF
TGCGCCAGCACACCATATTCGATGGGTGAAAAACTGTTTTTT
>TRBD1|-|TRBV6-5|TRBJ1-6
CASRIQGARNSPLHF
TGTGCCAGCAGAATACAGGGGGCGCGTAATTCACCCCTCCACTTT
>-|-|TRBV3-1/TRBV3-2|TRBJ2-7
CASSVEGHKNEQYF
TGTGCCAGCAGTGTAGAGGGACATAAAAACGAGCAGTACTTC
>-|-|TRBV27|TRBJ1-2
CASSLSTGRRDYGYTF
TGTGCCAGCAGTTTATCGACGGGGCGTCGTGACTATGGCTACACCTTC
>TRBD1|-|TRBV6-2/TRBV6-3|TRBJ1-2
CASSLGQADYGYTF
TGTGCCAGCAGTTTAGGACAGGCGGACTATGGCTACACCTTC
>-|-|TRBV6-4|TRBJ1-1
CASSIRVTKELNTEAFF
TGTGCCAGCAGCATCAGGGTCACCAAGGAATTGAACACTGAAGCTTTCTTT
>TRBD2|-|TRBV3-1/TRBV3-2|TRBJ2-7
CASSPRLAGVGQYEQYF
TGTGCCAGCAGCCCGCGGCTAGCGGGAGTAGGACAATACGAGCAGTACTTC
>-|few|TRBV4-1|TRBJ2-7
CASSHRIRRGPAHEQYF
TGCGCCAGCAGCCACCGTATCAGAAGAGGGCCAGCCCACGAGCAGTACTTC
>-|-|TRBV6-5|TRBJ2-3
CASSYSNSANLGTQYF
TGTGCCAGCAGTTACTCGAACTCGGCCAATTTGGGGACGCAGTATTTT
>TRBD1|-|TRBV5-4|TRBJ2-1
CASSWRTGDSNEQFF
TGTGCCAGCAGCTGGCGGACAGGGGATAGCAATGAGCAGTTCTTC
>-|-|TRBV2|TRBJ2-1
CASSETRGVGDEQFF
TGTGCCAGCAGTGAAACCAGAGGGGTGGGCGATGAGCAGTTCTTC
>TRBD1|-|TRBV11-1|TRBJ2-1
CASSQGAHSYNEQFF
TGTGCCAGCAGCCAGGGGGCCCACTCCTACAATGAGCAGTTCTTC
>-|-|TRBV2|TRBJ2-4
CASSEAGTQSSIQYF
TGTGCCAGCAGTGAAGCTGGGACTCAGAGTAGCATTCAGTACTTC
>-|few|TRBV5-1|TRBJ2-1
CASSLITSDEQFF
TGCGCCAGCAGCTTGATAACCTCCGATGAGCAGTTCTTC
>-|-|TRBV19|TRBJ1-4
CASSDPPEKLFF
TGTGCCAGTAGTGATCCCCCCGAAAAACTGTTTTTT
>-|-|TRBV5-4|TRBJ1-2
CASSVDRHRGYTF
TGTGCCAGCAGCGTCGATCGACATCGAGGCTACACCTTC
>-|-|TRBV30|TRBJ1-4
CAWSPRGAREKLFF
TGTGCCTGGAGCCCGCGGGGGGCGCGAGAAAAACTGTTTTTT
>-|-|TRBV10-3|TRBJ1-1
CAISGPDGMRAFF
TGTGCCATCAGTGGCCCGGACGGGATGAGAGCTTTCTTT
>TRBD1|once|TRBV19|TRBJ2-5
CASSSRTGGGETQYF
TGTGCCAGTAGTAGCCGTACAGGGGGCGGGGAGACCCAGTACTTC
>-|-|TRBV15|TRBJ2-1
CATSRGGGKNNEQFF
TGTGCCACCAGCAGAGGTGGCGGGAAGAACAATGAGCAGTTCTTC
>-|few|TRBV7-9|TRBJ1-6
CASSLEGPRNSPLHF
TGTGCCAGCAGCTTAGAGGGTCCACGGAATTCACCCCTCCACTTT
>TRBD2|-|TRBV12-3/TRBV12-4|TRBJ2-5
CATRTSSQETQYF
TGTGCCACCCGGACTAGCAGTCAAGAGACCCAGTACTTC
>TRBD2|-|TRBV19|TRBJ2-1
CASTELAGGVYNEQFF
TGTGCCAGTACGGAACTAGCGGGAGGTGTCTACAATGAGCAGTTCTTC
>-|-|TRBV11-3|TRBJ2-7
CASSFGRGATYEQYF
TGTGCCAGCAGCTTTGGTAGGGGGGCCACCTACGAGCAGTACTTC
>TRBD1|few|TRBV19|TRBJ2-3
CASSWGDRGRDTQYF
TGTGCCAGTAGTTGGGGGGACAGGGGCAGGGATACGCAGTATTTT
>-|-|TRBV7-2|TRBJ1-3
CASSLGSSGNTIYF
TGTGCCAGCAGCTTAGGTAGCTCTGGAAACACCATATATTTT
>-|-|TRBV28|TRBJ2-4
CASSPPAKNIQYF
TGTGCCAGCAGTCCCCCAGCCAAAAACATTCAGTACTTC
>TRBD2|-|TRBV27|TRBJ2-1
CASRGLAGENEQFF
TGTGCCAGCAGGGGACTAGCGGGAGAGAATGAGCAGTTCTTC
>-|-|TRBV25-1|TRBJ1-3
CASSPSGDVDSGNTIYF
TGTGCCAGCAGTCCCTCCGGGGACGTTGACTCTGGAAACACCATATATTTT
>TRBD2|-|TRBV28|TRBJ2-5
CASAISGTRSETQYF
TGTGCCAGCGCCATATCCGGGACTAGGAGTGAGACCCAGTACTTC
>-|-|TRBV4-1|TRBJ2-7
CASSQGQEYEQYF
TGCGCCAGCAGCCAAGGACAGGAATACGAGCAGTACTTC
>-|-|TRBV7-3|TRBJ2-1
CASSPGTYSYNEQFF
TGTGCCAGCAGCCCCGGGACCTACTCCTACAATGAGCAGTTCTTC
>TRBD1|few|TRBV2|TRBJ2-2
CASGTGGTGELFF
TGTGCCAGCGGCACAGGGGGAACCGGGGAGCTGTTTTTT
>-|-|TRBV7-9|TRBJ1-4
CASTLGEGNEKLFF
TGTGCCAGCACCTTAGGGGAGGGGAATGAAAAACTGTTTTTT
>TRBD2|-|TRBV30|TRBJ2-3
CAWSYLAGGPSDTQYF
TGTGCCTGGAGTTATTTAGCGGGAGGGCCTTCAGATACGCAGTATTTT
>-|many|TRBV25-1|TRBJ1-5
CASSATGTPRTWGPQHF
TGTGCCAGCAGTGCCACCGGGACACCACGAACTTGGGGGCCCCAGCATTTT
>-|-|TRBV18|TRBJ2-1
CASSPGTQNEQFF
TGTGCCAGCTCACCAGGGACCCAAAATGAGCAGTTCTTC
>-|-|TRBV7-3|TRBJ1-6
CASSSTQGSPLHF
TGTGCCAGCAGCTCAACGCAAGGTTCACCCCTCCACTTT
>-|-|TRBV5-1|TRBJ1-6
CASSSDRLGAPGSPLHF
TGCGCCAGCAGCTCCGACCGTTTGGGGGCGCCGGGTTCACCCCTCCACTTT